This T cell receptor beta chain appears in the sequencing data of a study of cytomegalovirus exposure and HLA in healthy donors. Study-wide points: In a later analysis, TCR association rates varied by HLA locus: DRB1 most, HLA-C fewest.

This PCR relied on a set of 60 Vbeta primers and 13 Jbeta primers. Method: immunoSEQ multiplex PCR; TCRdb's copy keeps in-frame clones and lacks some. The top ten hold just over 2% of the sample, which has 150,000 to 200,000 clones, 70% to 90% seen once. There are 15 residues in the CDR3. In germline, CDR1 is SGDLS, CDR2 YYNGEE. Trimming removed 0 bases at V and 9 bases at J, with 16 bases between. Turning to this clone: No antigen is known for it.

Input material: PBMCs. The receptor was isolated from a woman aged 18-29 years in good health and CMV-seropositive. The V and J genes are TRBV9 and TRBJ1-5; D is uncertain. CDR3 in amino acids: CASSVATMALGPQHF. DNA of the CDR3: TGTGCCAGCAGCGTAGCTACGATGGCCCTAGGGCCCCAGCATTTT.